Listed below are T cell receptor beta chains from one sample, sequenced in a study of lymphopenia after photon versus proton radiotherapy. Sequencing used immunoSEQ multiplex PCR; TCRdb keeps in-frame clones, though not all of them. The top ten clones hold roughly a quarter of a sample with fewer than 25,000 clones, 84% of them seen once. This sample comprised peripheral blood, obtained from a patient treated with photon-based radiotherapy. The receptors were sampled from a man in his forties with gastric cancer. Each CDR3 is given without its conserved first and last residue. Clone size appears in some rows only: once, few, many, or a class for an expanded clone.

v_gene	j_gene	abundance	CDR3aa
TRBV5-4	TRBJ2-5	once	ASSGKVGAETQY
TRBV5-8	TRBJ2-7	NA	ASSEAGGQGFGEQY
TRBV19	TRBJ1-2	few	ASIGGFGSGYT
TRBV5-5	TRBJ1-1	NA	ASSPYRGLDTEAF
TRBV9	TRBJ1-6	few	ASSVGGNSPLH
TRBV4-1	TRBJ2-1	NA	ASSQGPLAYNEQF
TRBV25-1	TRBJ2-3	NA	ASSEYLGGTDTQY
TRBV7-9	TRBJ1-1	NA	ASSQLGTAGTEAF
TRBV2	TRBJ1-3	NA	ASDPGQGAGNTIY
TRBV25-1	TRBJ1-1	NA	ASSEGPGGAF
TRBV5-4	TRBJ1-2	once	ASSAPGNYGYT
TRBV5-1	TRBJ1-6	NA	ASSSADRGNSPLH
TRBV18	TRBJ2-2	few	ASSPRVGDAGELF
TRBV7-9	TRBJ2-3	NA	ASSLDRQGATQY
TRBV30	TRBJ1-5	medium-sized	AWSNPGSRGNQPQH
TRBV10-3	TRBJ1-1	NA	AISAPGQGNTEAF
TRBV2	TRBJ1-5	NA	ASSPAGGDQPQH
TRBV5-6	TRBJ2-7	NA	ASSQSPLTQGSPNEQY
TRBV15	TRBJ1-2	NA	ATSRDSFGYT
TRBV30	TRBJ1-1	NA	ACSGGSTEAF
TRBV12-5	TRBJ1-1	NA	ASGFLDNTEAF
TRBV4-3	TRBJ1-2	NA	ASSQASQGYGYT
TRBV7-9	TRBJ2-6	NA	ASSLFGAGANVLT
TRBV2	TRBJ1-3	NA	ASRAGSLGNTIY
TRBV18	TRBJ2-3	NA	ASSPQPSTDTQY
TRBV5-1	TRBJ2-1	NA	ASNPVGAPNNEQF
TRBV27	TRBJ2-1	NA	ASTRGEWGSEQF
TRBV15	TRBJ1-2	NA	ATSGGQGDYGYT
TRBV30	TRBJ1-1	NA	AWRWTGRSNTEAF
TRBV7-9	TRBJ1-2	NA	ASSFDSGFGGYT
TRBV7-2	TRBJ1-2	NA	ASSFQGLGTPDGYT
TRBV6-6	TRBJ2-7	NA	ASSYSPGQGFYEQY
TRBV29-1	TRBJ2-7	NA	SVNAPGTHEQY
TRBV2	TRBJ2-3	medium-sized	ASSPRTSGDTQY
TRBV30	TRBJ2-7	NA	AWSGRVFNEQY
TRBV6-6	TRBJ2-2	once	ASSPQTGNTGELF
TRBV9	TRBJ2-1	NA	ASSVSPDNEQF
TRBV5-1	TRBJ2-7	once	ASSLAGAPSYEQY
TRBV1	TRBJ2-3	NA	TSSQDGTSGGEDTQY
TRBV6-1	TRBJ2-7	few	ASSTREGGTYEQY
TRBV4-3	TRBJ2-7	NA	ASSQAPGTQSYEQY
TRBV4-2	TRBJ2-7	NA	ASSQDRAGGYEQY
TRBV4-3	TRBJ1-2	NA	ASSQDIGAGYT
TRBV7-9	TRBJ1-4	few	ASSIRQGTGEKLF
TRBV9	TRBJ2-5	few	ASSVDSGRGETQY
TRBV6-1	TRBJ1-2	NA	ASSGRSNYGYT
TRBV4-1	TRBJ2-1	NA	ASSQRAGGRGEQF
TRBV5-1	TRBJ2-5	NA	ASSLDSRGETQY
TRBV16	TRBJ1-2	NA	ASSTRQGMGT
TRBV11-2	TRBJ1-3	NA	ASSLERVSGNTIY
TRBV7-2	TRBJ1-1	NA	ASSLARHTEAF
TRBV27	TRBJ2-1	NA	ASSYFSGVDYNEQF
TRBV10-3	TRBJ1-1	NA	AISGAQGSVNTEAF
TRBV7-2	TRBJ1-5	few	ASSPYRDQPQH
TRBV6-1	TRBJ1-2	NA	ASTHGVPGYT
TRBV4-1	TRBJ1-3	NA	ASSRTTDSSGNTIY
TRBV9	TRBJ2-1	NA	ASSPHPGEQF
TRBV11-2	TRBJ2-7	NA	ASSLGRVSYEQY
TRBV19	TRBJ1-5	few	ASSPRDRNNQPQH
TRBV5-1	TRBJ2-5	NA	ASSPRTWGQETQY